This entry concerns a single T cell receptor (beta chain). As yet, its antigen is unknown. The table came from immunoSEQ multiplex PCR; TCRdb's copy has only in-frame clones and leaves some out. The profile shows about 71,000 clones, 91% of them singletons. The CDR3 covers 15 residues. V was pared by 3 bases and J by 3 bases, with 13 bases between. Germline assignment: CDR1 SGDLS and CDR2 YYNGEE. This specimen belongs to a study of OX40 agonist ivuxolimab in advanced cancers. As for the study in general: Therapy given before enrollment (anti-PD-1, anti-PD-L1 or anti-CTLA-4) was allowed, and around 40% had some.

Exclusion of a patient followed from autoimmune disease history or systemic immunosuppression. The study, taken as a whole, reports: The authors did not determine the antigen specificity of the expanded peripheral T cells. CD4+ and CD8+ blood T cells expanded clonally by week 6 at 0.1 to 3.0 mg/kg.

The chain has TRBV9 and TRBJ2-1, with D tentatively TRBD1 (6 bases). The material sequenced was CD4+ or CD8+ T cells sorted from blood, taken in a trial of the OX40 agonist ivuxolimab. The source is an adult with an advanced solid tumor such as melanoma, head and neck, liver or kidney cancer. In DNA, the CDR3 is TGTGCCAGCAGCGCCTCCGGGACAAACTACAATGAGCAGTTCTTC. Its translation is CASSASGTNYNEQFF.